This is a list of T cell receptor beta chains from one sample in a study of patients and donors after allogeneic stem cell transplantation. Using its own MiXCR run on the RT-PCR reads, TCRdb lists one record per CDR3 protein. The repertoire includes more than 150,000 distinct CDR3 sequences, around two fifths of them detected once, and 33% sits in the top ten. Sequences were obtained from blood, either unsorted or a sorted T cell fraction (not recorded which). These receptors were taken from a human donor who was either an allogeneic HSCT recipient or a stem cell or donor lymphocyte infusion donor (not recorded which). It is not recorded whose cells these are; they may come from a transplant donor. Both conserved end residues are part of each CDR3. The order of the fields is V gene, clone size, J gene, D gene, CDR3 DNA, CDR3 protein. D genes are given only for firm matches. Clone size is not always given. Where it is, it says once, few, many or a class for expanded clones.

V gene: TRBV10-3; clone size: -; J gene: TRBJ1-2; D gene: -; CDR3 DNA: TGTGCCATCAGTGAGTTGGAAGACGGGGAAGGCGGCTACACCTTC; CDR3 protein: CAISELEDGEGGYTF
V gene: TRBV29-1; clone size: few; J gene: TRBJ1-1; D gene: -; CDR3 DNA: TGCAGCGTTAGTGTAACCTTTCGGGGCGCGGGGATGAACACTGAAGCTTTCTTT; CDR3 protein: CSVSVTFRGAGMNTEAFF
V gene: TRBV10-3; clone size: few; J gene: TRBJ1-1; D gene: -; CDR3 DNA: TGTGCCATCAGTGACAGGAGAATGAACACTGAAGCTTTCTTT; CDR3 protein: CAISDRRMNTEAFF
V gene: TRBV13; clone size: few; J gene: TRBJ1-3; D gene: -; CDR3 DNA: TGTGCCAGCAGCTTGGACCGCGTTGGGGACACCATATATTTT; CDR3 protein: CASSLDRVGDTIYF
V gene: TRBV5-5; clone size: few; J gene: TRBJ1-4; D gene: -; CDR3 DNA: TGTGCCAGCAGCTTGGCCGACGGACTAAATGAAAAACTGTTTTTT; CDR3 protein: CASSLADGLNEKLFF
V gene: TRBV4-3; clone size: -; J gene: TRBJ2-5; D gene: TRBD1; CDR3 DNA: TGCGCCAGCAGCCTTACGACAGGGGAGCAAGAGACCCAGTACTTC; CDR3 protein: CASSLTTGEQETQYF
V gene: TRBV7-9; clone size: -; J gene: TRBJ2-5; D gene: -; CDR3 DNA: TGTGCCAGCAGCTTAAATTCTGGGGGCGGAGAGACCCAGTACTTC; CDR3 protein: CASSLNSGGGETQYF
V gene: TRBV3-1; clone size: -; J gene: TRBJ2-7; D gene: TRBD2; CDR3 DNA: TGTGCCAGCAGCTTACGACTAGCGGGAGGAAGCGAGCAGTACTTC; CDR3 protein: CASSLRLAGGSEQYF
V gene: TRBV7-9; clone size: -; J gene: TRBJ2-7; D gene: -; CDR3 DNA: TGTGCCAGCAGCTTAGCGGTCCCCCTGGAGCAGTACTTC; CDR3 protein: CASSLAVPLEQYF
V gene: TRBV28; clone size: few; J gene: TRBJ1-5; D gene: -; CDR3 DNA: TGTGCCAGCAGTTCCCTCTCAAATCAGCCCCAGCATTTT; CDR3 protein: CASSSLSNQPQHF
V gene: TRBV2; clone size: -; J gene: TRBJ2-3; D gene: -; CDR3 DNA: TGTGCCAGCAGCGTTCCCTATGAAAAACCCACAGATACGCAGTATTTT; CDR3 protein: CASSVPYEKPTDTQYF
V gene: TRBV3-1; clone size: few; J gene: TRBJ1-1; D gene: -; CDR3 DNA: TGTGCCAGCAGCCAAATACAGGGCAACACTGAAGCTTTCTTT; CDR3 protein: CASSQIQGNTEAFF
V gene: TRBV21-1; clone size: -; J gene: TRBJ2-7; D gene: -; CDR3 DNA: TGTGCCAGCAGCAAATCCAGCGGGAGCCACGAGCAGTACTTC; CDR3 protein: CASSKSSGSHEQYF
V gene: TRBV7-9; clone size: -; J gene: TRBJ1-2; D gene: -; CDR3 DNA: TGTGCCAGCAGCTCCAACAGGCGTCCCTATGGCTACACCTTC; CDR3 protein: CASSSNRRPYGYTF
V gene: TRBV20-1; clone size: few; J gene: TRBJ2-7; D gene: TRBD1; CDR3 DNA: TGCAGTGCTAGAACTAGGACACAGGGGGCGTCCTACGAGCAGTACTTC; CDR3 protein: CSARTRTQGASYEQYF
V gene: TRBV20-1; clone size: few; J gene: TRBJ1-2; D gene: TRBD1; CDR3 DNA: TGCAGTGCTATAAAGACAGGGGATAACTATGGCTACACCTTC; CDR3 protein: CSAIKTGDNYGYTF
V gene: TRBV6-5; clone size: -; J gene: TRBJ2-7; D gene: TRBD2; CDR3 DNA: TGTGCCAGCAGAACCCCGGGACTAGTCCCCTACGAGCAGTACTTC; CDR3 protein: CASRTPGLVPYEQYF
V gene: TRBV30; clone size: -; J gene: TRBJ1-2; D gene: -; CDR3 DNA: TGTGCCTGGAGCCCCCCGGGGTATGGCTACACCTTC; CDR3 protein: CAWSPPGYGYTF
V gene: TRBV20-1; clone size: -; J gene: TRBJ2-1; D gene: TRBD2; CDR3 DNA: TGCAGTGCTAGAGCGGGACTAGCGGCCTACAATGAGCAGTTCTTC; CDR3 protein: CSARAGLAAYNEQFF
V gene: TRBV5-6; clone size: -; J gene: TRBJ2-2; D gene: -; CDR3 DNA: TGTGCCAGCAGCTTGGAACTAGAAGTTTACGCCGGGGAGCTGTTTTTT; CDR3 protein: CASSLELEVYAGELFF
V gene: TRBV2; clone size: once; J gene: TRBJ2-2; D gene: -; CDR3 DNA: TGTGCCAGCAGTGATAGGGGATTAGCGGATACCGGGGAGCTGTTTTTT; CDR3 protein: CASSDRGLADTGELFF
V gene: TRBV5-1; clone size: -; J gene: TRBJ1-1; D gene: -; CDR3 DNA: TGCGCCAGCAGCGTCAGGATTTTAACCATGAACACTGAAGCTTTCTTT; CDR3 protein: CASSVRILTMNTEAFF
V gene: TRBV12-3/TRBV12-4; clone size: few; J gene: TRBJ1-1; D gene: -; CDR3 DNA: TGTGCCAGCAGTTCCACATCTCCGAGGGGCGAGAACACTGAAGCTTTCTTT; CDR3 protein: CASSSTSPRGENTEAFF
V gene: TRBV11-1; clone size: -; J gene: TRBJ1-1; D gene: -; CDR3 DNA: TGTGCCAGCAGCCAAACGGGGCCTTCCATGAACACTGAAGCTTTCTTT; CDR3 protein: CASSQTGPSMNTEAFF
V gene: TRBV6-5; clone size: few; J gene: TRBJ1-1; D gene: -; CDR3 DNA: TGTGCCAGCAGTTACGGTTTTGACACTGAAGCTTTCTTT; CDR3 protein: CASSYGFDTEAFF
V gene: TRBV29-1; clone size: once; J gene: TRBJ2-1; D gene: -; CDR3 DNA: TGCAGCGTTGAAGTGGTAGGGGGACGGGACTACAATGAGCAGTTCTTC; CDR3 protein: CSVEVVGGRDYNEQFF
V gene: TRBV5-1; clone size: few; J gene: TRBJ1-1; D gene: TRBD1; CDR3 DNA: TGCGCCAGCAGCCCACGGGACAGGGATACTGAAGCTTTCTTT; CDR3 protein: CASSPRDRDTEAFF
V gene: TRBV20-1; clone size: -; J gene: TRBJ2-3; D gene: TRBD2; CDR3 DNA: TGCAGTGCTAGAGTCGCTAGCGGGGGTACTAGCACAGATACGCAGTATTTT; CDR3 protein: CSARVASGGTSTDTQYF
V gene: TRBV12-3/TRBV12-4; clone size: -; J gene: TRBJ1-5; D gene: TRBD1; CDR3 DNA: TGTGCCAGCAGTTTTGGGGCGACAGGGGAAAGCAATCAGCCCCAGCATTTT; CDR3 protein: CASSFGATGESNQPQHF
V gene: TRBV3-1; clone size: few; J gene: TRBJ2-1; D gene: TRBD2; CDR3 DNA: TGTGCCAGCAGCCAAGATCGACTAGCGGGAGTTGCCAATGAGCAGTTCTTC; CDR3 protein: CASSQDRLAGVANEQFF
V gene: TRBV29-1; clone size: -; J gene: TRBJ2-3; D gene: -; CDR3 DNA: TGCAGCGCTACAGAGAAGTTTAGCACAGATACGCAGTATTTT; CDR3 protein: CSATEKFSTDTQYF
V gene: TRBV4-3; clone size: -; J gene: TRBJ2-3; D gene: -; CDR3 DNA: TGCGCCAGCAGCCAAGAGGGAAGGAGGGATACGCAGTATTTT; CDR3 protein: CASSQEGRRDTQYF
V gene: TRBV28; clone size: few; J gene: TRBJ2-1; D gene: TRBD2; CDR3 DNA: TGTGCCAGCAGCCCCGCGGGGGAGGTCTACAATGAGCAGTTCTTC; CDR3 protein: CASSPAGEVYNEQFF
V gene: TRBV6-5; clone size: few; J gene: TRBJ1-3; D gene: -; CDR3 DNA: TGTGCCAGCAGTCCCGGCGGGACATCTGGAAACACCATATATTTT; CDR3 protein: CASSPGGTSGNTIYF
V gene: TRBV24-1; clone size: -; J gene: TRBJ1-5; D gene: -; CDR3 DNA: TGTGCCACCAGTGATTCGGGACTCGATCAGCCCCAGCATTTT; CDR3 protein: CATSDSGLDQPQHF
V gene: TRBV29-1; clone size: -; J gene: TRBJ1-1; D gene: -; CDR3 DNA: TGCAGCGTTGAAGGTCGGGCCAACACTGAAGCTTTCTTT; CDR3 protein: CSVEGRANTEAFF
V gene: TRBV4-2; clone size: -; J gene: TRBJ1-6; D gene: -; CDR3 DNA: TGTGCCAGCAGCCAAGATGACCTGCGGGGTTCACCCCTCCACTTT; CDR3 protein: CASSQDDLRGSPLHF
V gene: TRBV6-1; clone size: -; J gene: TRBJ1-1; D gene: -; CDR3 DNA: TGTGCCAGCAGTGAAGAGCGGAACACTGAAGCTTTCTTT; CDR3 protein: CASSEERNTEAFF
V gene: TRBV6-4; clone size: -; J gene: TRBJ1-1; D gene: -; CDR3 DNA: TGTGCCAGCAGTGACCGGGCAGGGCGGAACACTGAAGCTTTCTTT; CDR3 protein: CASSDRAGRNTEAFF
V gene: TRBV4-2; clone size: few; J gene: TRBJ1-4; D gene: -; CDR3 DNA: TGTGCCAGCAGCCAAGATCCGGGGGCGCATGAAAAACTGTTTTTT; CDR3 protein: CASSQDPGAHEKLFF
V gene: TRBV29-1; clone size: -; J gene: TRBJ1-1; D gene: -; CDR3 DNA: TGCAGCGCGTCCCCTCTAATGAACACTGAAGCTTTCTTT; CDR3 protein: CSASPLMNTEAFF
V gene: TRBV29-1; clone size: -; J gene: TRBJ2-3; D gene: -; CDR3 DNA: TGCAGCGTTGGTGAGGGAGGGGGCTTCACAGATACGCAGTATTTT; CDR3 protein: CSVGEGGGFTDTQYF
V gene: TRBV6-6; clone size: -; J gene: TRBJ1-5; D gene: TRBD1; CDR3 DNA: TGTGCCAGCAGCCCCCACGACAGGGGAAATCAGCCCCAGCATTTT; CDR3 protein: CASSPHDRGNQPQHF
V gene: TRBV3-1; clone size: few; J gene: TRBJ1-3; D gene: -; CDR3 DNA: TGTGCCAGCAGCCTGGGGCCTACGGGTCGTGGAATCACCATATATTTT; CDR3 protein: CASSLGPTGRGITIYF
V gene: TRBV6-2/TRBV6-3; clone size: -; J gene: TRBJ2-1; D gene: -; CDR3 DNA: TGTGCCAGCAGTTATGAGGCTAGTCGGGATGAGCAGTTCTTC; CDR3 protein: CASSYEASRDEQFF
V gene: TRBV27; clone size: -; J gene: TRBJ2-1; D gene: -; CDR3 DNA: TGTGCCAGCAGTACGGCCTACAATGAGCAGTTCTTC; CDR3 protein: CASSTAYNEQFF
V gene: TRBV20-1; clone size: few; J gene: TRBJ1-5; D gene: -; CDR3 DNA: TGCAGTGCTCAGCGTGGCAATCAGCCCCAGCATTTT; CDR3 protein: CSAQRGNQPQHF
V gene: TRBV4-3; clone size: few; J gene: TRBJ1-5; D gene: -; CDR3 DNA: TGCGCCAGCAGCCAAGTTGGTAACAACCAGCCCCAGCATTTT; CDR3 protein: CASSQVGNNQPQHF
V gene: TRBV5-1; clone size: few; J gene: TRBJ1-2; D gene: -; CDR3 DNA: TGCGCCAGCAGCTTGCCCGTGGGCGGCTATGGCTACACCTTC; CDR3 protein: CASSLPVGGYGYTF
V gene: TRBV29-1; clone size: -; J gene: TRBJ1-1; D gene: -; CDR3 DNA: TGCAGCGTTGGAGGACTGGCAGGGCTGAACACTGAAGCTTTCTTT; CDR3 protein: CSVGGLAGLNTEAFF
V gene: TRBV12-3/TRBV12-4; clone size: -; J gene: TRBJ2-7; D gene: -; CDR3 DNA: TGTGCCAGCAGTTTAAACAGGAACGGACTCGGCCCTACCTACGAGCAGTACTTC; CDR3 protein: CASSLNRNGLGPTYEQYF
V gene: TRBV20-1; clone size: few; J gene: TRBJ2-7; D gene: TRBD1; CDR3 DNA: TGCAGTGCTAGTGTCCGCAGGGGGAGTTGGTACGAGCAGTACTTC; CDR3 protein: CSASVRRGSWYEQYF
V gene: TRBV4-2; clone size: -; J gene: TRBJ2-5; D gene: TRBD2; CDR3 DNA: TGTGCCAGCAGCCGCCTAGCGGGAGAGGTAGAGACCCAGTACTTC; CDR3 protein: CASSRLAGEVETQYF
V gene: TRBV30; clone size: -; J gene: TRBJ2-3; D gene: -; CDR3 DNA: TGTGCCTGGACCCCGAAGGATACGCAGTATTTT; CDR3 protein: CAWTPKDTQYF
V gene: TRBV7-9; clone size: -; J gene: TRBJ1-1; D gene: TRBD1; CDR3 DNA: TGTGCCAGCAGCGACCCTGACAGGGGGGCGAGAGCTTTCTTT; CDR3 protein: CASSDPDRGARAFF
V gene: TRBV7-8; clone size: -; J gene: TRBJ2-3; D gene: -; CDR3 DNA: TGTGCCAGCAGCTTAGTTCGGGGACGATACACAGATACGCAGTATTTT; CDR3 protein: CASSLVRGRYTDTQYF
V gene: TRBV7-3; clone size: -; J gene: TRBJ1-2; D gene: TRBD1; CDR3 DNA: TGTGCCAGCAGCTCTTCTCCGGGACAGGGGACAACTAACTATGGCTACACCTTC; CDR3 protein: CASSSSPGQGTTNYGYTF